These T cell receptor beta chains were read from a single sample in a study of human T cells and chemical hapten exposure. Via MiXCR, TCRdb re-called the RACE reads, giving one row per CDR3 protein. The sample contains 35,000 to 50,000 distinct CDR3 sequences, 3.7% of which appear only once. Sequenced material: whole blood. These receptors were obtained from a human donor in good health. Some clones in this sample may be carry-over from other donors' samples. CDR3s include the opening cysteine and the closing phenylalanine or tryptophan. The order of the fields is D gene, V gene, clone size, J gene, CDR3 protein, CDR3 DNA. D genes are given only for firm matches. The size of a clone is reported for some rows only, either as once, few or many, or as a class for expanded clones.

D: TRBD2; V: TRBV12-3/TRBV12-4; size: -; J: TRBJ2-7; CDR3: CASSPSAGGLEQYF; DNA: TGTGCCAGCAGTCCCTCAGCGGGAGGGTTAGAGCAGTACTTC
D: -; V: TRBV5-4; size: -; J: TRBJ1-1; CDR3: CASSSGVRGGEAFF; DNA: TGTGCCAGCAGCTCCGGAGTTAGGGGTGGTGAAGCTTTCTTT
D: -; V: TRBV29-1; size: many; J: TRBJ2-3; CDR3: CSVDRTGITDTQYF; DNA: TGCAGCGTTGATAGGACGGGGATCACAGATACGCAGTATTTT
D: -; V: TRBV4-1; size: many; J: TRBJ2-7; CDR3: CASSPGDRSYEQYF; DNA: TGCGCCAGCAGCCCCGGGGACCGCTCCTACGAGCAGTACTTC
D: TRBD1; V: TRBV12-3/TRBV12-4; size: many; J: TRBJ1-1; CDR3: CASSLYQGETEAFF; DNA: TGTGCCAGCAGTTTGTATCAGGGGGAAACTGAAGCTTTCTTT
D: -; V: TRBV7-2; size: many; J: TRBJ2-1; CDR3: CASSLARNEQFF; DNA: TGTGCCAGCAGCTTAGCGCGCAATGAGCAGTTCTTC
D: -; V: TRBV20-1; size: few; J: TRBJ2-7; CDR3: CSAREWRDTFYYEQYF; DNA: TGCAGTGCTAGAGAATGGAGGGACACCTTTTACTACGAGCAGTACTTC
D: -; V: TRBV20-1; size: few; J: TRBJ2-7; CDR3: CSALRGSSYEQYF; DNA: TGCAGTGCCCTGCGAGGGTCCTCCTACGAGCAGTACTTC
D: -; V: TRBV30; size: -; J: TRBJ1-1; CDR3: CAWSEGQSMNTEAFF; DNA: TGTGCCTGGAGTGAGGGACAAAGCATGAACACTGAAGCTTTCTTT
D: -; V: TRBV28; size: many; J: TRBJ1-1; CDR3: CASSRGGGDTEAFF; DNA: TGTGCCAGCAGTAGAGGGGGAGGGGACACTGAAGCTTTCTTT
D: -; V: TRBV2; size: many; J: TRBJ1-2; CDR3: CASRKTEAYGYTF; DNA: TGTGCCAGCAGAAAGACGGAAGCCTATGGCTACACCTTC
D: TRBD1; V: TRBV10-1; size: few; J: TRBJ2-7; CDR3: CASSPLGTALYEQYF; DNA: TGCGCCAGCAGTCCCTTGGGGACAGCCCTCTACGAGCAGTACTTC
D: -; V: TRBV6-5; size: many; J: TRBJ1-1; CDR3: CASSYLVGATEAFF; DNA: TGTGCCAGCAGTTACTTGGTGGGGGCAACTGAAGCTTTCTTT
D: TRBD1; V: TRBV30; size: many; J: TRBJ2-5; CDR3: CAWAGTGETQYF; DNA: TGTGCCTGGGCGGGGACAGGAGAGACCCAGTACTTC
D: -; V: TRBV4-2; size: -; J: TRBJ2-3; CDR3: CASSQALVITDTQYF; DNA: TGTGCCAGCAGCCAAGCACTAGTTATCACAGATACGCAGTATTTT
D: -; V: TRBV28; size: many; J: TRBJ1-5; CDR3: CASGSQPQHF; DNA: TGTGCCAGCGGGAGTCAGCCCCAGCATTTT
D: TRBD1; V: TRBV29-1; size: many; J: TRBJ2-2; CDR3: CSVRPGQGLTGELFF; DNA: TGCAGCGTTAGGCCCGGACAGGGGCTAACCGGGGAGCTGTTTTTT
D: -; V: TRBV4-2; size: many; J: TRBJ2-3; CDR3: CASSQEVVFTDTQYF; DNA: TGTGCCAGCAGCCAAGAGGTAGTCTTCACAGATACGCAGTATTTT
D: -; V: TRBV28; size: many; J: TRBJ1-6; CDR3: CASSLIPGALNSPLHF; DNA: TGTGCCAGCAGTTTGATCCCGGGGGCGTTAAATTCACCCCTCCACTTT
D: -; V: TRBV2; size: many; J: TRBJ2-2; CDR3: CASTAGGGTGELFF; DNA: TGTGCCAGCACCGCCGGGGGAGGAACCGGGGAGCTGTTTTTT